The TCR beta chain described here comes from a study of OX40 agonist ivuxolimab in advanced cancers. Turning to the study itself: While on treatment, patients had intravenous ivuxolimab at 0.01 to 10 mg/kg every 2 weeks.

Of note for this clone: The antigen remains undetermined.

Patients with autoimmune history or systemic immunosuppression were excluded. Study-wide results and limits: CD8+ T cells (on average) carried more expanded clones than CD4+ T cells. The authors did not determine the antigen specificity of the expanded peripheral T cells.

V shed 4 bases and J shed 2 bases, with 8 bases lying between them. The CDR3 spans 13 residues. Germline CDR1 MNHNY, CDR2 SVGAGI (reference sequence). Method: immunoSEQ multiplex PCR; TCRdb's copy keeps in-frame clones and lacks some. The table lists 48,000 or so clones, around 80% of them singletons, with more than 5.5% in the top ten. V and J are TRBV6-6 and TRBJ1-1; no definite D call. The TCR sequence derives from an adult with an advanced solid tumor such as melanoma, head and neck, liver or kidney cancer. The sample was CD4+ or CD8+ T cells sorted from blood, taken in a trial of the OX40 agonist ivuxolimab. CDR3 in DNA: TGTGCCAGCAGTTCCTATGGAAACACTGAAGCTTTCTTT. Translation: CASSSYGNTEAFF.